The clone carrying this TCR beta chain occurred once. What it binds is not known. RNA was isolated and reverse transcribed to cDNA, the sequencing template. The assay was immunoSEQ multiplex PCR, and TCRdb's table has in-frame clones only and misses some. This sample has around 35,000 clones; around 50% occur once, and the top ten carry approximately 1.7%. For several of the biomarker-study patients, the CD4+ cells were further sorted so as to obtain CD25+CD127- cells. J was trimmed by 1 base and V by 5 bases; bases with no gene match: 9. Germline CDR1 is SEHNR and CDR2 is FQNEAQ (reference sequence). The CDR3 consists of 17 residues. This sample is part of a study of CD8+ T cells in alopecia areata. Study observations and caveats: Affected lesional scalp, above all in alopecia totalis/universalis, was more clonal than normal scalp.

The chain couples TRBV7-9 to TRBJ2-2; the match to TRBD2 covers 8 bases. Sequenced sample: CD4+ Tregs sorted from blood. The sequence derives from a human donor with alopecia areata. CDR3 amino acids: CASSPVFGTRNTGELFF. CDR3 sequence (DNA): TGTGCCAGCAGCCCAGTTTTCGGGACTAGGAACACCGGGGAGCTGTTTTTT.